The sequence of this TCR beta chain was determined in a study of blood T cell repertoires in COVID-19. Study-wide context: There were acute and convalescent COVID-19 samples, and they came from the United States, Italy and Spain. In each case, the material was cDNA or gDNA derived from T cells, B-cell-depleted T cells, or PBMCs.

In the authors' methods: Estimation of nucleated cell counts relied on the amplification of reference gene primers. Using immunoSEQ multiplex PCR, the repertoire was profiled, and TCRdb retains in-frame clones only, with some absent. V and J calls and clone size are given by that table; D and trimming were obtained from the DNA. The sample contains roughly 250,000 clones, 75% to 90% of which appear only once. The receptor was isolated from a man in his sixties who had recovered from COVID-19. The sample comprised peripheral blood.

CDR3 sequence reads: CASSDNRGTQYF. CDR3 nucleotide sequence: TGTGCCAGCAGTGATAACAGGGGGACCCAGTACTTC. The chain has TRBV2 and TRBJ2-5; the match to TRBD1 covers 7 bases. This CDR3 is 12 amino acids long. V lost 3 bases to trimming and J lost 7 bases; unmatched junction nucleotides: 2. Per germline, CDR1 SNHLY and CDR2 FYNNEI.